This T cell receptor beta chain derives from a study of response to subunit inactivated influenza vaccine (dated by TCRdb to 2016 to 2019). Turning to the overall study: The study used deep quantitative T cell receptor repertoire profiling to track responses to a trivalent subunit inactivated influenza vaccine. Study-wide conclusions, independent of this receptor: The authors proposed that each seasonal influenza vaccination may bring in only a limited number of new T cells.

Worth noting for this clonotype: It has no known antigen specificity. No base quality information exists; no much larger clone differs at one position.

The germline V gene supplies CDR1 LGHNA and CDR2 YSLEER. The CDR3, from cysteine to phenylalanine, totals 13 residues. This entry keeps only the CDR3 DNA: 39 bases, framed from base 1. The junction shows trimming of 4 bases on V and 7 bases on J, plus 13 bases between the germline ends. The library was generated by RT-PCR. The run used an Illumina HiSeq 2500. TCRdb's own reprocessing of the public reads used fastp at Q25 and MiXCR and kept productive beta chains. Rows matching on CDR3 protein sequence are summarized as one entry with the most common DNA and genes. Counted in this sample were around 580,000 distinct CDR3 sequences; around 15% of them appeared once. The ten most abundant clones make up around 10% of the sample.

The input for sequencing was PBMCs from blood, taken roughly 12 days after vaccination. The receptor was isolated from a man aged 50 to 59 who received an inactivated influenza vaccine. Donor details come from another sample of the same person, matched by shared clones. The V gene is TRBV4-3 and the J gene is TRBJ1-1; the D gene lacks a confident call. In nucleotide form, the sequence is TGCGCCAGCAGCCGGGAGCGAGGGCTTGAAGCTTTCTTT. Translated, this gives CASSRERGLEAFF.